The rows below give T cell receptor beta chains drawn from one sample of a study of T cell responses to AZD1222 COVID-19 vaccine. Only in-frame clones appear in the TCRdb table, and some are missing; sequencing was by immunoSEQ multiplex PCR. The table lists roughly 200,000 clones, over 85% of them singletons, with less than 4% in the top ten. Here the sequenced sample was peripheral blood, taken 28 days after the second dose of the MenACWY control vaccine. These TCRs come from an adult who received the MenACWY meningococcal vaccine as a control. The CDR3 runs from the conserved cysteine through the conserved F or W. The D gene is left open where the match is weak. Rows may omit the clone size; those that give it use once, few, many or a size class.

TRBJ2-3 | TRBV5-1 | TRBD2 | NA | TGCGCCAGCAGCCTAAGGACTAGCGGGAACACAGATACGCAGTATTTT | CASSLRTSGNTDTQYF
TRBJ2-2 | TRBV30 | TRBD2 | NA | TGTGCCTGGATGACCGGGACTAGCGGTAGAGGGCTGTTTTTT | CAWMTGTSGRGLFF
TRBJ1-5 | TRBV18 | NA | once | TGTGCCAGCTCACCACTGGCACACAGGGTGGGAAGCAATCAGCCCCAGCATTTT | CASSPLAHRVGSNQPQHF
TRBJ2-7 | TRBV2 | TRBD2 | NA | TGTGCCAGCAGTGGCACAAGGCGGGAGGCCTTCTACGAGCAGTACTTC | CASSGTRREAFYEQYF
TRBJ1-1 | TRBV6-5 | NA | NA | TGTGCCAGCAAGCGGACTTTCTCCGCGAACACTGAAGCTTTCTTT | CASKRTFSANTEAFF
TRBJ1-1 | TRBV18 | NA | once | TGTGCCAGCTCTCCTCAGGGGAACACTGAAGCTTTCTTT | CASSPQGNTEAFF
TRBJ2-1 | TRBV5-1 | NA | NA | TGCGCCAGCAGCTTAAGGTCCGGATGGAGCTCCTACAATGAGCAGTTCTTC | CASSLRSGWSSYNEQFF
TRBJ2-3 | TRBV7-6 | TRBD2 | NA | TGTGCCAGCAGCCCGCGGCCGCTAGCGGCTAGCACAGATACGCAGTATTTT | CASSPRPLAASTDTQYF
TRBJ2-5 | TRBV6-5 | TRBD1 | NA | TGTGCCAGCAGTTACAGGGCAGGGGGTAGAGAGACCCAGTACTTC | CASSYRAGGRETQYF
TRBJ1-1 | TRBV7-9 | TRBD1 | once | TGTGCCAGCAGCCCTTCGACAGGGGCTGAAGCTTTCTTT | CASSPSTGAEAFF
TRBJ2-2 | TRBV6-5 | NA | NA | TGTGCCAGTAAAACCCTGACGAACACCGGGGAGCTGTTTTTT | CASKTLTNTGELFF
TRBJ1-5 | TRBV5-1 | TRBD1 | NA | TGCGCCAGCAGCCCCGGGACAGGGATAAGTCAGCCCCAGCATTTT | CASSPGTGISQPQHF
TRBJ2-7 | TRBV6-2/TRBV6-3 | NA | NA | TGTGCCAGCAGTTACGGGCCCTACGAGCAGTACTTC | CASSYGPYEQYF
TRBJ1-5 | TRBV19 | NA | NA | TGTGCCAGTAGTATTGGTCCGACTAGCAATCAGCCCCAGCATTTT | CASSIGPTSNQPQHF
TRBJ2-3 | TRBV15 | TRBD2 | NA | TGTGCCACCCGAGTCGGGGGTGGGGGGGCAGATACGCAGTATTTT | CATRVGGGGADTQYF
TRBJ1-3 | TRBV7-6 | NA | NA | TGTGCCAGCAGCTTAGCGCTCCAGGGGGGAAACACCATATATTTT | CASSLALQGGNTIYF
TRBJ2-7 | TRBV2 | NA | NA | TGTGCCAGCAATCGGGGTTACGAGCAGTACTTC | CASNRGYEQYF
TRBJ2-2 | TRBV2 | TRBD2 | few | TGTGCCAGCAGTGAACTAGCGGGAGAGGGCGGGGAGCTGTTTTTT | CASSELAGEGGELFF
TRBJ1-4 | TRBV19 | TRBD1 | NA | TGTGCCACACGACAGGGGAGCCGAAAACTGTTTTTT | CATRQGSRKLFF
TRBJ1-2 | TRBV18 | NA | NA | TGTGCCAGCTCACCCTCCGGTGGGGGGGGGATCTATGGCTACACCTTC | CASSPSGGGGIYGYTF
TRBJ2-3 | TRBV27 | NA | NA | TGTGCCAGCAGTTTAGGACTAAGCACAGATACGCAGTATTTT | CASSLGLSTDTQYF
TRBJ2-3 | TRBV18 | NA | NA | TGTGCCAGCTCACTTGCGGCGGGCCAGATCGGGACAGATACGCAGTATTTT | CASSLAAGQIGTDTQYF
TRBJ2-5 | TRBV4-1 | NA | NA | TGCGCCAGCAGCCAAGATCGGGCAGTCCTGGAGACCCAGTACTTC | CASSQDRAVLETQYF
TRBJ1-1 | TRBV19 | NA | NA | TGTGCCAGTACTGCAGGGGTTTACACTGAAGCTTTCTTT | CASTAGVYTEAFF
TRBJ2-3 | TRBV7-9 | NA | NA | TGTGCCAGCAGCTTAGGCACAGATACGCAGTATTTT | CASSLGTDTQYF
TRBJ2-2 | TRBV15 | NA | NA | TGTGCCACCAGCGCCCATCGTTCTAACACCGGGGAGCTGTTTTTT | CATSAHRSNTGELFF
TRBJ2-5 | TRBV7-2 | NA | once | TGTGCCAGCAGCTTAGCGCTCGGGTACCAAGAGACCCAGTACTTC | CASSLALGYQETQYF
TRBJ2-1 | TRBV29-1 | NA | NA | TGCAGCGCCGGTAGCTCCTACAATGAGCAGTTCTTC | CSAGSSYNEQFF
TRBJ2-7 | TRBV5-1 | TRBD1 | NA | TGCGCCAGCAGCTTGGAGGGGGCGGGCGAGCAGTACTTC | CASSLEGAGEQYF
TRBJ1-2 | TRBV19 | NA | NA | TGTGCCAGTAGAACCGAGACAGAGATCTATGGCTACACCTTC | CASRTETEIYGYTF
TRBJ1-1 | TRBV19 | NA | once | TGTGCCAGCTCCCAGGGCAACACTGAAGCTTTCTTT | CASSQGNTEAFF
TRBJ1-3 | TRBV28 | NA | NA | TGTGCCAGCAGTTTCCGCCGGCCCGGATCTGGAAACACCATATATTTT | CASSFRRPGSGNTIYF
TRBJ1-2 | TRBV20-1 | TRBD1 | NA | TGCAGTGCTAGTGCAACAGCACAGGGGAGTGAGGGCTATGGCTACACCTTC | CSASATAQGSEGYGYTF
TRBJ2-3 | TRBV24-1 | NA | NA | TGTGCCACCAGTGATTTTCTCCCTACAGATACGCAGTATTTT | CATSDFLPTDTQYF
TRBJ1-5 | TRBV19 | NA | NA | TGTGCCAGTAGTATAGTAGGCGGAGTTAGCAATCAGCCCCAGCATTTT | CASSIVGGVSNQPQHF
TRBJ1-1 | TRBV9 | TRBD1 | NA | TGTGCCAGCAGCGTAGGACAGGGGAGGCCAGGCACTGAAGCTTTCTTT | CASSVGQGRPGTEAFF
TRBJ1-6 | TRBV9 | NA | NA | TGTGCCAGCAGCAGGGAGGGGGCCTATAATTCACCCCTCCACTTT | CASSREGAYNSPLHF
TRBJ1-6 | TRBV10-3 | TRBD1 | NA | TGTGCCATCAAACAGGGGGCGAATTCACCCCTCCACTTT | CAIKQGANSPLHF
TRBJ1-1 | TRBV12-3/TRBV12-4 | TRBD1 | NA | TGTGCCAGCAGTACAGGGGGATTCACTGAAGCTTTCTTT | CASSTGGFTEAFF
TRBJ1-1 | TRBV6-5 | NA | NA | TGTGCCAGCAGTTACTCTCCCACAGGGTTTAACACTGAAGCTTTCTTT | CASSYSPTGFNTEAFF
TRBJ2-1 | TRBV5-4 | NA | NA | TGTGCCAGCAGCTTGGACGTCGACGATGAGCAGTTCTTC | CASSLDVDDEQFF
TRBJ1-5 | TRBV28 | TRBD1 | NA | TGTGCCAGCAGTCCCATGACAGGGAATCAGCCCCAGCATTTT | CASSPMTGNQPQHF
TRBJ2-1 | TRBV5-5 | NA | NA | TGTGCCAGCAGACCAGGTTGGGGGATCAATGAGCAGTTCTTC | CASRPGWGINEQFF
TRBJ2-3 | TRBV11-3 | NA | NA | TGTGCCAGCAGCTTCACCATGGCTAGCACAGATACGCAGTATTTT | CASSFTMASTDTQYF
TRBJ2-1 | TRBV12-3/TRBV12-4 | NA | NA | TGTGCCAGCAGTTTGGACTCCTACAATGAGCAGTTCTTC | CASSLDSYNEQFF
TRBJ1-6 | TRBV19 | NA | once | TGTGCCAGTAATAGAGGGGTTAATAATTCACCCCTCCACTTT | CASNRGVNNSPLHF
TRBJ1-4 | TRBV4-2 | NA | NA | TGTGCCAGCAGCCAAGATTCGCCGGGCCCTACTGAAAAACTGTTTTTT | CASSQDSPGPTEKLFF
TRBJ1-2 | TRBV12-3/TRBV12-4 | TRBD1 | NA | TGTGCCAGCAGGTCAGGGGGGACCTATGGCTACACCTTC | CASRSGGTYGYTF
TRBJ1-1 | TRBV19 | NA | NA | TGTGCCAGTAGTATTACGCAGAGTAACACTGAAGCTTTCTTT | CASSITQSNTEAFF
TRBJ1-3 | TRBV30 | TRBD1 | NA | TGTGCCTGGAGTTGGGACAGGTCGAGCTCTGGAAACACCATATATTTT | CAWSWDRSSSGNTIYF
TRBJ2-1 | TRBV7-9 | NA | NA | TGTGCCAGCAGCTTAGAGAGGACTATAGTAGAGCAGTTCTTC | CASSLERTIVEQFF
TRBJ1-6 | TRBV11-2 | NA | NA | TGTGCCAGCAGCTCAATAAAATCGCACGGGGGGGAGGGCTCACCCCTCCACTTT | CASSSIKSHGGEGSPLHF
TRBJ1-6 | TRBV19 | NA | NA | TGTGCCACGGGACGGAGTAATTCACCCCTCCACTTT | CATGRSNSPLHF
TRBJ1-6 | TRBV3-1/TRBV3-2 | NA | once | TGTGCCAGCAGCCAAGATCTGGTGTATTCACCCCTCCACTTT | CASSQDLVYSPLHF
TRBJ2-1 | TRBV6-4 | TRBD2 | NA | TGTGCCAGCAGCCCGGGACTAGATGTCGGTGAGCAGTTCTTC | CASSPGLDVGEQFF
TRBJ1-5 | TRBV20-1 | TRBD1 | NA | TGCAGTGCTAGTGTGGGACAGGCGGGGGGTCAGCCCCAGCATTTT | CSASVGQAGGQPQHF